This T cell receptor beta chain appears in the sequencing data of a study of blood T cell repertoires in COVID-19. The wider study: Spain, Italy and the United States supplied samples that represented acute and convalescent COVID-19. From T cells, B-cell-depleted T cells, or PBMCs came the material, which was cDNA or gDNA.

The CDR3 extends over 13 amino acids. V lost 7 bases and J lost 3; bases outside the gene matches: 7. Germline assignment: CDR1 SQVTM and CDR2 ANQGSEA. Profiling relied on immunoSEQ multiplex PCR, and the TCRdb table lists in-frame clones only, not all of them. This sample has about 50,000 clones, with around 80% found just once. The source material was peripheral blood. The chain joins TRBV29-1 to TRBJ1-2, with 8 bases matching TRBD1. The clonotype comes from a man between 65 and 85 years old with acute or convalescent COVID-19. CDR3 bases: TGCAGCGCTCTTGGACAGGGCCACTATGGCTACACCTTC. Protein product: CSALGQGHYGYTF.